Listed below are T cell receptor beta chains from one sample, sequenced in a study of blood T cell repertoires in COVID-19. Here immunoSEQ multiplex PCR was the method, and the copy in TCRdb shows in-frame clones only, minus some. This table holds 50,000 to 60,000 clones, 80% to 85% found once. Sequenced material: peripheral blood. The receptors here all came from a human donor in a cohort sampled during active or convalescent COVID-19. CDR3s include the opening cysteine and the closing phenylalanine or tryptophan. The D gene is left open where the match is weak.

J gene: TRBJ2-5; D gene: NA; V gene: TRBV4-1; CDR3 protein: CASSQDLASETQYF; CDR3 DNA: TGCGCCAGCAGCCAAGATTTGGCCTCGGAGACCCAGTACTTC
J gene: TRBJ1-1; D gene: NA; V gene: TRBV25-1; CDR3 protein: CASSDVHGDTEAFF; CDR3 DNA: TGTGCCAGCAGTGACGTACACGGGGACACTGAAGCTTTCTTT
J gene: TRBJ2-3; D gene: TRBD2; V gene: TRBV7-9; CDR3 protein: CASSLGLAGGPSSTDTQYF; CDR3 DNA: TGTGCCAGCAGCCTGGGACTAGCGGGGGGTCCCTCTAGCACAGATACGCAGTATTTT
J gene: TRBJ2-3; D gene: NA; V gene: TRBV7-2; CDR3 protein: CASSPDSLGTDTQYF; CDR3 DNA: TGTGCCAGCAGCCCGGACTCACTGGGGACAGATACGCAGTATTTT
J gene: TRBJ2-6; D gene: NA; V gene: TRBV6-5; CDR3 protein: CASSYSRAGANVLTF; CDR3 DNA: TGTGCCAGCAGTTACTCGAGGGCTGGGGCCAACGTCCTGACTTTC
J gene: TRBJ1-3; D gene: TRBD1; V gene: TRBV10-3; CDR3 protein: CAISEANRGTGNTIYF; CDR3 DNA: TGTGCCATCAGTGAGGCAAACAGGGGCACTGGAAACACCATATATTTT
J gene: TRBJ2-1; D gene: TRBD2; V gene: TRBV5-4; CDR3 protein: CASSLAGGFSSYNEQFF; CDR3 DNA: TGTGCCAGCAGTCTAGCGGGGGGATTTAGCTCCTACAATGAGCAGTTCTTC
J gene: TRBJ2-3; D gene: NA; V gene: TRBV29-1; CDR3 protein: CSARSTDTQYF; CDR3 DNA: TGCAGCGCCCGGTCCACAGATACGCAGTATTTT
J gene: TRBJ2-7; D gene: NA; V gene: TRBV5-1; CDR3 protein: CASSPIGAEQYF; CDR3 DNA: TGCGCCAGCAGCCCGATAGGGGCGGAGCAGTACTTC
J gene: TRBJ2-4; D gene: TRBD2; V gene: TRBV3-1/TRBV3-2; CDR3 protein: CASSAGGLAKNIQYF; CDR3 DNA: TGTGCCAGCAGCGCGGGGGGACTAGCCAAAAACATTCAGTACTTC
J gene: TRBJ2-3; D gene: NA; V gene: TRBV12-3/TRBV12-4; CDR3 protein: CASSQGHTDTQYF; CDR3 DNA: TGTGCCAGCAGTCAGGGCCACACAGATACGCAGTATTTT